This is a list of T cell receptor beta chains from one sample in a study of blood T cells in healthy people across ages. TCRdb reprocessed the 5' RACE reads with MiXCR, giving one entry per CDR3 protein. The repertoire includes 1.5 million to 2 million distinct CDR3 sequences, more than 35% of them detected once, and around 23% sits in the top ten. The sample consisted of blood. The receptors come from a human donor in good health. The CDR3 runs from the conserved cysteine through the conserved F or W. D genes are given only for firm matches.

v_gene: TRBV27; j_gene: TRBJ2-3; d_gene: .; CDR3aa: CASSAYISTDTQYF
v_gene: TRBV5-1; j_gene: TRBJ1-1; d_gene: .; CDR3aa: CASSSEGGNTEAFF
v_gene: TRBV25-1; j_gene: TRBJ2-7; d_gene: TRBD1; CDR3aa: CASSELGTGGYEQYF
v_gene: TRBV7-3; j_gene: TRBJ2-5; d_gene: .; CDR3aa: CASTGGWVGETQYF
v_gene: TRBV5-5; j_gene: TRBJ2-3; d_gene: .; CDR3aa: CASNLSISTDTQYF
v_gene: TRBV12-3/TRBV12-4; j_gene: TRBJ1-5; d_gene: TRBD1; CDR3aa: CASRQGESNQPQHF
v_gene: TRBV20-1; j_gene: TRBJ2-7; d_gene: TRBD1; CDR3aa: CSARDLGQTYEQYF
v_gene: TRBV9; j_gene: TRBJ2-3; d_gene: .; CDR3aa: CASSVASGPDTQYF
v_gene: TRBV18; j_gene: TRBJ2-5; d_gene: .; CDR3aa: CASSPPQGRETQYF
v_gene: TRBV20-1; j_gene: TRBJ2-7; d_gene: TRBD2; CDR3aa: CSARRLATYEQYF
v_gene: TRBV4-3; j_gene: TRBJ2-3; d_gene: .; CDR3aa: CASSQTGGHILLDTQYF
v_gene: TRBV5-1; j_gene: TRBJ1-2; d_gene: .; CDR3aa: CASSPDGVSQRGYTF
v_gene: TRBV29-1; j_gene: TRBJ2-7; d_gene: TRBD1; CDR3aa: CSVAPGQGVNEQYF
v_gene: TRBV5-7; j_gene: TRBJ2-7; d_gene: .; CDR3aa: CASSLILVYEQYF
v_gene: TRBV15; j_gene: TRBJ2-1; d_gene: .; CDR3aa: CATSRSPGGFADNEQFF
v_gene: TRBV20-1; j_gene: TRBJ2-1; d_gene: .; CDR3aa: CSARGHGIYNEQFF
v_gene: TRBV29-1; j_gene: TRBJ1-2; d_gene: .; CDR3aa: CSVAGLEGATYGYTF
v_gene: TRBV29-1; j_gene: TRBJ2-7; d_gene: TRBD1; CDR3aa: CSVGTGVTYEQYF
v_gene: TRBV4-1; j_gene: TRBJ1-2; d_gene: .; CDR3aa: CASSQVGQYGYTF
v_gene: TRBV27; j_gene: TRBJ2-1; d_gene: .; CDR3aa: CASTKRGDYEQFF
v_gene: TRBV30; j_gene: TRBJ1-3; d_gene: .; CDR3aa: CAWSRRTAYSGNTIYF
v_gene: TRBV20-1; j_gene: TRBJ2-7; d_gene: TRBD2; CDR3aa: CSTPRSGDDYEQYF